This TCR beta chain was documented in a study of CD8 T cells in Susac syndrome. CD8+ and CD4+ blood T cells underwent TCR beta sequencing. The CD8+ and CD4+ T cells were isolated magnetically using a negative isolation approach, whereas the TEMRA cells were enriched by FACS. V was clipped by 8 bases and J by 6 bases; unmatched bases: 10. The CDR3 covers 14 residues. CDR1 and CDR2 (germline): SNHLY, FYNNEI. An amount of RNA that ranged from about 0.45 to 1 ug was reverse transcribed with random hexamers. Across 54 Vbeta and 13 Jbeta, TCR beta CDR3 was amplified with immunoSEQ multiplex PCR. TCRdb itself ran the immunoSEQ multiplex PCR reads through MiXCR, one entry per CDR3 protein. The sample lists 150,000 to 200,000 distinct CDR3 sequences; roughly 95% were seen once. General study findings and limits: In Susac syndrome, CD4+ T cell repertoires lacked any clonal expansion.

This clonotype showed up just once. Its antigen remains unidentified. The chain recombines TRBV2 with TRBJ2-1; 7 bases line up with TRBD2. The clonotype was recovered from a human donor with Susac syndrome. Material: CD4+ T cells from PBMCs. This CDR3 is CASSWTRIGNEQFF. For the CDR3, the DNA is TGTGCCAGCTCGTGGACTAGAATAGGCAATGAGCAGTTCTTC.